There are a few counts of the clone carrying this TCR beta chain. This entry is derived from a study of CD8+CD57+ T cells in acquired aplastic anemia. Selection for sequencing was limited to patients who had shown CD8+CD57+ cell expansion by flow cytometry. Genomic DNA constituted the template upon which TCR beta VDJ and CDR3 profiling was performed. TCRdb called the reads again in MiXCR, with one record for every CDR3 protein. Among 150,000 to 200,000 distinct CDR3 sequences listed, more than 45% were seen once. This clonotype was sampled from a human donor with aplastic anemia. The material sequenced was sorted CD4+, CD8+, or CD8+CD57+ T cells (not recorded which) from PBMCs.

This chain's CDR3 is CASCQSGGAVNEQFF. The CDR3 DNA is TGTGCCAGCTGCCAAAGCGGGGGGGCGGTTAATGAGCAGTTCTTC. V is TRBV6-1 and J is TRBJ2-1, with 10 bases lining up with TRBD2. Germline V gene lookup returns CDR1 MNHNS and CDR2 SASEGT. V was pared by 8 bases and J by 7 bases, with 11 bases of the junction left unmatched. This CDR3 has 15 residues.